One T cell receptor (beta chain) is described in this entry. Its antigen is unknown. This sample was taken from a study of beta chain features in type 1 diabetes. Expressed TCRB transcripts were sequenced because the isolated RNA had all been reverse transcribed beforehand. Sequenced by immunoSEQ multiplex PCR; TCRdb stores in-frame clones only, minus some. Found here are 900,000 or so clones, about 17% of them singletons; the top ten hold around 0.02%. Germline CDR1 reads KGHSH; CDR2 reads LQKENI. Trimming took off 2 bases at V and 3 bases at J, with 13 bases between the two ends. The CDR3 covers 15 residues. Findings and limits, study-wide: Whether TCRB rearrangement is influenced by HLA type went unresolved here. Patients with Type 1 diabetes showed moderately but significantly shorter TCRB CDR3s in all four CD4+ subsets.

This rearrangement joins TRBV18 to TRBJ1-2; weak D call: TRBD1 (6 bases). Sequenced sample: naive CD4+ T cells from blood. The source of this sequence is a woman aged 18-30 years in good health. The CDR3 is CASSPGAGADYGYTF. Written as DNA, the CDR3 is TGTGCCAGCTCACCAGGGGCAGGGGCCGACTATGGCTACACCTTC.